The 9 T cell receptor beta chains below were found in one sample sequenced in a study of STAT5B mutations in CD4+ large granular lymphocyte leukemia. The repertoire was sequenced with immunoSEQ multiplex PCR; TCRdb's copy has only in-frame clones and lacks some. Of 40,000 to 50,000 clones listed, 65% to 85% were seen once; the top ten hold about 0.33%. Sequencing used CD4+ T cells from blood buffy coats. These receptors were obtained from a human donor in good health.

This chain joins TRBV4-1 and TRBJ2-3; D unresolved. Trimming pared 2 bases from V and 2 bases from J, leaving 14 bases between. The CDR3 has 16 amino acids. Germline V gives CDR1 MGHRA, CDR2 YSYEKL. This CDR3 reads CASSQMNLLTTDTQYF. CDR3 nucleotides: TGCGCCAGCAGCCAAATGAACTTGCTAACCACAGATACGCAGTATTTT.

The chain joins TRBV13 to TRBJ1-3, with D tentatively TRBD1 (6 bases). V gave up 5 bases and J gave up 3 bases, with 8 bases separating them. The CDR3 is made up of 13 amino acids. CDR1 and CDR2 from the germline V gene are PRHDT and FYEKMQ (reference sequence). In DNA, the CDR3 is TGTGCCAGCAGCAGGGGGGTTGGAAACACCATATATTTT. Protein: CASSRGVGNTIYF.

This chain links TRBV6-1 with TRBJ2-1; 9 bases match TRBD2. The CDR3 spans 15 residues. V was clipped by 5 bases and J by 10 bases; unmatched bases: 12. Germline V gene sequence: CDR1 MNHNS, CDR2 SASEGT. CDR3 residues: CASSPNPAGGGEQFF. In DNA, the CDR3 is TGTGCCAGCAGTCCCAACCCAGCGGGAGGAGGAGAGCAGTTCTTC.

CDR3 sequence reads: CASNGVGSNEKLFF. The DNA of the CDR3 is TGTGCCAGTAATGGCGTGGGCAGTAATGAAAAACTGTTTTTT. The chain is built from TRBV19 and TRBJ1-4, with D unresolved. The V end was cut by 7 bases, the J end by 4 bases, with 13 bases between. The germline V gene encodes CDR1 LNHDA and CDR2 SQIVND (reference sequence). This CDR3 is 14 amino acids long.

The chain uses TRBV11-3 and TRBJ2-5; D may be TRBD1 (7 bases). Germline loops: CDR1 SGHNT, CDR2 YENEEA. Trimming cost V 4 bases and J 1 base, with 13 bases left between them. The CDR3 is 15 residues long. The CDR3 DNA reads TGTGCCAGCAGCTCCAGGGGGGCATTCCAAGAGACCCAGTACTTC. Encoded protein: CASSSRGAFQETQYF.

The chain uses TRBV28 and TRBJ2-1; 13 positions agree with TRBD2. Germline V gene data show CDR1 as MDHEN and CDR2 as SYDVKM. With V trimmed by 5 bases and J by 7 bases, 5 bases remained unmatched. The CDR3 contains 15 residues. The DNA for the CDR3 is TGTGCCAGCAGTCGGACTAGCGGGAGTGCGAATGAGCAGTTCTTC. The encoded protein is CASSRTSGSANEQFF.

The chain uses TRBV6-5 and TRBJ2-5, with a tentative D call TRBD2 (6 bases). The CDR3 extends over 14 amino acids. The germline V gene encodes CDR1 MNHEY and CDR2 SVGAGI. The V end lost 2 bases, the J end lost 0 bases, and 7 bases lay between the germline ends. CDR3 protein: CASSYTGDQETQYF. DNA for the CDR3: TGTGCCAGCAGTTACACGGGGGACCAAGAGACCCAGTACTTC.

The rearrangement uses TRBV5-1 and TRBJ2-1; TRBD1 is a possible D gene (7 bases). The V gene lost 7 bases and the J gene lost 4 bases, with 18 bases spanning the gap. Germline loops: CDR1 SGHRS, CDR2 YFSETQ. This CDR3 contains 15 residues. In DNA form, the CDR3 reads TGCGCCAGCGTCGGAGGGTCAGGGGGGTACAATGAGCAGTTCTTC. The encoded protein is CASVGGSGGYNEQFF.

This clone was detected only a few times. The gene calls are TRBV10-1 and TRBJ2-7, with 9 positions matching TRBD2. This CDR3 has 13 residues. With 8 bases clipped from V and 2 bases from J, the junction kept 4 bases outside the gene matches. CDR1 and CDR2 (germline): WNHNN, SYGVQD (reference sequence). CDR3 sequence (DNA): TGCGCCAGCCAGTCTAGCGGGGCCTACGAGCAGTACTTC. Protein: CASQSSGAYEQYF.